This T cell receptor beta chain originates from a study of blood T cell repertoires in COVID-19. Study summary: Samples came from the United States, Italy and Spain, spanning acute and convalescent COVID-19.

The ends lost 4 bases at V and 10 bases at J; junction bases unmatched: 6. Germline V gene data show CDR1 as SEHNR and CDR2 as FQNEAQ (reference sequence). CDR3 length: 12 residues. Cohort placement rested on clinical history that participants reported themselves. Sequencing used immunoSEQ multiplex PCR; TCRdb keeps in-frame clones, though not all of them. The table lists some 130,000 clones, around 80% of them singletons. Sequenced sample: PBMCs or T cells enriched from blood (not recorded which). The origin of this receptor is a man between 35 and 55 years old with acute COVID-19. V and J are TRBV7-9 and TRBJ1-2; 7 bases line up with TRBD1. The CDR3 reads CASSSGGADYTF. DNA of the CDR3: TGTGCCAGCAGCTCAGGGGGAGCCGACTACACCTTC.